This TCR beta chain was profiled in a study of blood T cell repertoires in COVID-19. Across the study: Sources were T cells, B-cell-depleted T cells, or PBMCs; the material itself was cDNA or gDNA.

J lost 4 bases, V lost 5 bases, and 7 bases had no gene match. This CDR3 region has 15 residues. Per the germline V gene, CDR1 is LNHDA and CDR2 is SQIVND (reference sequence). Original analysis: Scientists estimated how many nucleated cells there were by amplifying reference gene primers. Generated by immunoSEQ multiplex PCR, the TCRdb table keeps only in-frame clones and is missing some. Clone size and V and J calls were adopted from that table, with D and trimming inferred from the DNA. The table includes roughly 340,000 clones, 88% detected once. This TCR derives from a woman between 65 and 79 years old with COVID-19, enrolled during active disease. The sample comprised peripheral blood. The genes are TRBV19 and TRBJ2-3; 9 nucleotides match TRBD1. CDR3 coding DNA: TGTGCCAGTAGTTTCGGGACAGGGTCAGCAGATACGCAGTATTTT. Protein: CASSFGTGSADTQYF.